Following are 18 T cell receptor beta chains from one sample sequenced in a study of cytomegalovirus exposure and HLA in healthy donors. The study ran its PCR with 60 Vbeta and 13 Jbeta primers. Profiling relied on immunoSEQ multiplex PCR, and the TCRdb table lists in-frame clones only, not all of them. The sample holds roughly 150,000 clones, around 75% seen once. Sequenced: PBMCs. The origin of the receptors is a male donor in good health and CMV-seronegative.

V gene TRBV28 combines with J gene TRBJ1-5, with unresolved D. Germline loops: CDR1 MDHEN, CDR2 SYDVKM. V shed 8 bases and J shed 5 bases, with 13 bases lying between them. The CDR3 is made up of 13 amino acids. The CDR3 nucleotides read TGTGCCAGCCATAGACAAGCTCATCAGCCCCAGCATTTT. Protein: CASHRQAHQPQHF.

The rearrangement joins TRBV5-1 to TRBJ2-7; no clear D gene. CDR3 size: 15 residues. Germline lookup yields CDR1 SGHRS and CDR2 YFSETQ. Trimming took off 3 bases at V and 4 bases at J, with 17 bases between the two ends. CDR3 in DNA: TGCGCCAGCAGCTCTCCACAGAGAAAAGAGTACGAGCAGTACTTC. It yields the protein CASSSPQRKEYEQYF.

V and J are TRBV7-9 and TRBJ1-1, with D unclear. CDR3 length: 13 residues. With 1 base removed from V and 1 base from J, the gap between germline ends came to 4 bases. Germline CDR1 SEHNR, CDR2 FQNEAQ (reference sequence). CDR3 nucleotide sequence: TGTGCCAGCAGCTTAGTCGGGAACACTGAAGCTTTCTTT. Translation gives CASSLVGNTEAFF. Drawing the rest from reference TRBV7-9 and TRBJ1-1, the complete variable domain is DTGVSQNPRHKITKRGQNVTFRCDPISEHNRLYWYRQTLGQGPEFLTYFQNEAQLEKSRLLSDRFSAERPKGSFSTLEIQRTEQGDSAMYLCASSLVGNTEAFFGQGTRLTVV.

The chain joins TRBV28 to TRBJ2-1; a weak D match, TRBD1 (5 bases). CDR3 length: 20 residues. V gave up 4 bases and J gave up 1 base, with 26 bases separating them. Germline loops: CDR1 MDHEN, CDR2 SYDVKM. The CDR3, as DNA: TGTGCCAGCAGTTCTTCTCAGGCGGCAGGGCCCCGTGGATCCTACAATGAGCAGTTCTTC. It translates to CASSSSQAAGPRGSYNEQFF. Filled out from reference TRBV28 and TRBJ2-1, the complete variable domain reads DVKVTQSSRYLVKRTGEKVFLECVQDMDHENMFWYRQDPGLGLRLIYFSYDVKMKEKGDIPEGYSVSREKKERFSLILESASTNQTSMYLCASSSSQAAGPRGSYNEQFFGPGTRLTVL.

This rearrangement joins TRBV11-2 to TRBJ2-7; TRBD1 matches 8 bases. CDR1 is SGHAT, CDR2 FQNNGV, per germline. Trimming cost V 1 base and J 2 bases; bases outside gene matches: 4. The CDR3 has 15 amino acids. CDR3 nucleotides: TGTGCCAGCAGCTTAGGTGACAGGGGACCCTACGAGCAGTACTTC. Its protein product is CASSLGDRGPYEQYF.

Comment on this clone: The sample holds other DNA sequences that translate to the same CDR3. V and J are TRBV2 and TRBJ2-3, with 9 positions matching TRBD1. Per germline, CDR1 SNHLY and CDR2 FYNNEI. The CDR3 is 15 residues long. V was pared by 4 bases and J by 1 base, with 3 bases of the junction left unmatched. As DNA, the CDR3 is TGTGCCAGCAGTGGCCGGACAGGGGGCACAGATACGCAGTATTTT. This encodes CASSGRTGGTDTQYF.

The gene calls are TRBV19 and TRBJ2-5; D might be TRBD1 (5 bases). The CDR3 runs to 14 residues. CDR1 is LNHDA, CDR2 SQIVND, per germline (reference sequence). V was pared by 5 bases and J by 5 bases, with 15 bases between. CDR3 region: CASSGTGPRETQYF. For the CDR3, the DNA is TGTGCCAGTAGTGGCACAGGCCCCCGGGAGACCCAGTACTTC. The full variable domain, with the rest looked up from reference TRBV19 and TRBJ2-5, is DGGITQSPKYLFRKEGQNVTLSCEQNLNHDAMYWYRQDPGQGLRLIYYSQIVNDFQKGDIAEGYSVSREKKESFPLTVTSAQKNPTAFYLCASSGTGPRETQYFGPGTRLLVL.

V is TRBV19 and J is TRBJ1-2, with 7 bases matching TRBD1. This CDR3 is 15 amino acids long. Trimming at V came to 4 bases and at J to 2 bases, leaving 7 bases not matched to a gene. Germline CDR1 and CDR2: LNHDA and SQIVND (reference sequence). CDR3 DNA: TGTGCCAGTAGTAGATGGACAGGCTTAAACTATGGCTACACCTTC. As protein: CASSRWTGLNYGYTF.

The rearrangement uses TRBV25-1 and TRBJ2-7, with 7 bases identical to TRBD1. Germline assignment: CDR1 MGHDK and CDR2 SYGVNS. This CDR3 region has 12 residues. The junction had 3 bases not matched to a gene; V was cut back by 5 bases and J by 5 bases. The DNA of the CDR3 is TGTGCCAGCAGTATTGACAGGGACGAGCAGTACTTC. It codes for CASSIDRDEQYF.

The sample holds one count of this clone. The rearrangement uses TRBV14 and TRBJ1-3; a possible D gene is TRBD1 (5 bases). Trimming shortened V by 4 bases and J by 1 base, and 11 bases separated the two germline ends. CDR3 length equals 15 residues. CDR1 and CDR2 from the germline V gene are SGHDN and FVKESK. The CDR3 loop reads CASSRGAGSGNTIYF. The DNA of the CDR3 is TGTGCCAGCAGCCGCGGGGCAGGATCTGGAAACACCATATATTTT.

Here the CDR3 reads CSASGTGGPGTQYF. CDR3 DNA: TGCAGCGCCTCGGGGACAGGGGGCCCGGGAACGCAGTATTTT. The rearrangement joins TRBV29-1 to TRBJ2-3; 12 nucleotides line up with TRBD1. The V gene's germline CDR1 is SQVTM and CDR2 ANQGSEA. The CDR3 spans 14 residues. V gave up 7 bases and J gave up 9 bases; unmatched junction bases: 11.

CDR3 loop: CASSLQGDYNEQFF. The CDR3 nucleotides read TGTGCCAGCAGCCTCCAGGGGGACTACAATGAGCAGTTCTTC. This chain links TRBV28 with TRBJ2-1; TRBD1 matches at 7 bases. CDR3 length: 14 amino acids. V gave up 6 bases and J gave up 3 bases; unmatched junction bases: 5. Germline CDR1 reads MDHEN; CDR2 reads SYDVKM.

This chain uses TRBV21-1 with TRBJ1-1; the table's D call TRBD1 went unverified against the DNA. TRBV21-1 is classified as a pseudogene. CDR3 length equals 20 residues. The CDR3 nucleotides are TGTGCCAGCAGCACGCGCCGGGACAGGGGGCGAAGAGGGGTGAACACTGAAGCTTTCTTT. Encoded protein: CASSTRRDRGRRGVNTEAFF.

The chain joins TRBV23-1 to TRBJ2-7, with a tentative D call TRBD1 (5 bases). TRBV23-1 carries the ORF label, with uncertain function. Trimming shortened V by 4 bases and J by 5 bases, and 9 bases separated the two germline ends. This CDR3 is 12 amino acids long. The CDR3 coding sequence is TGCGCCAGCAGTCGCATCAGGGACGAGCAGTACTTC. This gives the protein CASSRIRDEQYF.

This clone was counted a few times. V is TRBV27 and J is TRBJ2-1; D ambiguous. V dropped 0 bases and J dropped 3 bases, with 12 bases sitting between them. Germline values: CDR1 MNHEY, CDR2 SMNVEV (reference sequence). The length of the CDR3 is 16 residues. CDR3 amino acids: CASSLSIEPNYNEQFF. The CDR3 DNA reads TGTGCCAGCAGTTTATCGATAGAACCCAACTACAATGAGCAGTTCTTC.

CDR3 sequence: CASALTGGNEKLFF. The CDR3 DNA sequence: TGTGCCAGCGCACTGACAGGAGGAAATGAAAAACTGTTTTTT. The V call is TRBV25-1, the J call TRBJ1-4; possibly TRBD1 for D (6 bases). CDR1 MGHDK and CDR2 SYGVNS come from the germline V gene. With 8 bases removed from V and 5 bases from J, the gap between germline ends came to 15 bases. The CDR3 is made up of 14 amino acids.

This chain uses TRBV27 with TRBJ2-2, with D possibly being TRBD1 (5 bases). V lost 5 bases to trimming and J lost 4 bases, with 11 bases between them. CDR1 is MNHEY and CDR2 is SMNVEV in the germline V gene (reference sequence). This CDR3 spans 14 amino acids. The CDR3 coding sequence is TGTGCCAGCAGTCTACTGGACATCACCGGGGAGCTGTTTTTT. Translating it yields CASSLLDITGELFF.

The chain joins TRBV7-3 to TRBJ2-2; 9 positions agree with TRBD2. The CDR3 consists of 16 residues. Germline V gene sequence: CDR1 SGHTA, CDR2 FQGTGA. Losses at the gene ends were 3 bases for V and 5 bases for J; bases not matched to a gene: 7. The CDR3 is CASSFPAGGGTGELFF. In DNA, the CDR3 is TGTGCCAGCAGCTTTCCAGCGGGAGGTGGAACCGGGGAGCTGTTTTTT. The variable domain in full, with the rest retrieved from reference TRBV7-3 and TRBJ2-2, is GAGVSQTPSNKVTEKGKYVELRCDPISGHTALYWYRQSLGQGPEFLIYFQGTGAADDSGLPNDRFFAVRPEGSVSTLKIQRTERGDSAVYLCASSFPAGGGTGELFFGEGSRLTVL.